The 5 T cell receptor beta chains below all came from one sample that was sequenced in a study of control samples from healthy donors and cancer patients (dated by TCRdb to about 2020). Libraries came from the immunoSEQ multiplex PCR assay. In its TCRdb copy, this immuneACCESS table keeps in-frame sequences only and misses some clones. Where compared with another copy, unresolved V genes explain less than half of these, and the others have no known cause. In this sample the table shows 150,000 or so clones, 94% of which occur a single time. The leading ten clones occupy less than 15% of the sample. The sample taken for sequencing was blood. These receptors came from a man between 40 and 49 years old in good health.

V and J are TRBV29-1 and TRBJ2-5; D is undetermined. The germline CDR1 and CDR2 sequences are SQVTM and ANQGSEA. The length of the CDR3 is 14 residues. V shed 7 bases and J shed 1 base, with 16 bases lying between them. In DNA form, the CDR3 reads TGCAGCGCCGATGGAGTCCACATCCAAGAGACCCAGTACTTC. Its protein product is CSADGVHIQETQYF.

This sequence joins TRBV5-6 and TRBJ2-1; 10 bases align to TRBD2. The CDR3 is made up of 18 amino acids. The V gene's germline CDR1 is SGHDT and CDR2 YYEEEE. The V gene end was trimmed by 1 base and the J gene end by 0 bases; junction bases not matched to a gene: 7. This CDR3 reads CASSLWGIAGGSYNEQFF. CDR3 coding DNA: TGTGCCAGCAGCTTGTGGGGGATAGCGGGAGGCTCCTACAATGAGCAGTTCTTC.

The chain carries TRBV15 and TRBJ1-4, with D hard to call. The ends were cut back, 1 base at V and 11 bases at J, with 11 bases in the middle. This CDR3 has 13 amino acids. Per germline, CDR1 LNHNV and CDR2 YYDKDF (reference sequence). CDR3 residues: CATSRAPSPKLFF. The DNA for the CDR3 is TGTGCCACCAGCAGAGCCCCCTCGCCTAAACTGTTTTTT.

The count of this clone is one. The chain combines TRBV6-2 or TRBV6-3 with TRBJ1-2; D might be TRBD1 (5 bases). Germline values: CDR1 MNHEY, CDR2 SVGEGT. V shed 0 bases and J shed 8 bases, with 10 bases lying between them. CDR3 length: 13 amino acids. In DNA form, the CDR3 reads TGTGCCAGCAGTTACTCCGGGACCTTCGGCTACACCTTC. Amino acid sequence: CASSYSGTFGYTF.

The DNA for the CDR3 is TGTGCCACCAGTGATACTGGGGCGAACACTGAAGCTTTCTTT. It codes for CATSDTGANTEAFF. This chain connects TRBV24-1 to TRBJ1-1, with TRBD1 as a possible D gene (5 bases). Trimming cost V 3 bases and J 1 base, with 8 bases left between them. The CDR3 is made up of 14 amino acids. Germline-derived CDR1 and CDR2 are KGHDR and SFDVKD.